These 23 T cell receptor beta chains originate from one sample sequenced in a study of blood T cell repertoires in COVID-19. Data came from immunoSEQ multiplex PCR; TCRdb stores just in-frame clones and leaves some out. The data contain fewer than 200,000 clones, around 83% of them singletons. Sequenced material: PBMCs or T cells enriched from blood (not recorded which). The receptors shown here come from a woman aged 45-65 years in a cohort exposed to, infected with or recovered from COVID-19 (not recorded which).

V usage is TRBV7-6 and J usage is TRBJ1-2; D perhaps matches TRBD1 (6 bases). Trimming pared 0 bases from V and 5 bases from J, leaving 16 bases between. The CDR3 runs to 16 residues. Looked up from germline, CDR1 is SGHVS and CDR2 is FNYEAQ. This CDR3 reads CASSLALDPGEYGYTF. CDR3 nucleotide sequence: TGTGCCAGCAGCTTAGCGCTAGACCCAGGGGAGTATGGCTACACCTTC.

The chain has TRBV5-4 and TRBJ2-5, with 8 nucleotides matching TRBD2. This CDR3 is built from 14 residues. The V gene's germline CDR1 is SGHNT and CDR2 YYREEE (reference sequence). Unmatched junction bases numbered 3, after V lost 1 base and J lost 4 bases. CDR3 sequence (DNA): TGTGCCAGCAGCTTGAAACTAGCGGCAGAGACCCAGTACTTC. Translated: CASSLKLAAETQYF.

The genes are TRBV9 and TRBJ2-5, with a possible D match to TRBD2 (6 bases). The CDR3 runs to 19 residues. The germline V and J ends were trimmed by 5 bases and 5 bases, with 31 bases remaining between them. Looked up from germline, CDR1 is SGDLS and CDR2 is YYNGEE. CDR3: CASSQDTAVWAGPGETQYF. CDR3 DNA: TGTGCCAGCAGTCAAGATACGGCGGTGTGGGCGGGGCCCGGGGAGACCCAGTACTTC.

V usage is TRBV19 and J usage is TRBJ1-6, with D perhaps TRBD1 (5 bases). Trimming removed 10 bases from V and 4 bases from J, with 23 bases in between. Germline values: CDR1 LNHDA, CDR2 SQIVND (reference sequence). This CDR3 comprises 17 residues. The CDR3 DNA is TGTGCCACCTCCCCTATCACCCGGGGGTCGTATAATTCACCCCTCCACTTT. As protein: CATSPITRGSYNSPLHF. The variable domain in full, completed from reference TRBV19 and TRBJ1-6, reads DGGITQSPKYLFRKEGQNVTLSCEQNLNHDAMYWYRQDPGQGLRLIYYSQIVNDFQKGDIAEGYSVSREKKESFPLTVTSAQKNPTAFYLCATSPITRGSYNSPLHFGNGTRLTVT.

In DNA form, the CDR3 reads TGTGCCAGCAGGCGAGGGGGCGAGGGTGAAAAACTGTTTTTT. It codes for CASRRGGEGEKLFF. The chain employs TRBV28 and TRBJ1-4, with TRBD1 identical over 7 bases. The germline gives CDR1 MDHEN, CDR2 SYDVKM. The CDR3 has 14 residues. V was clipped by 6 bases and J by 7 bases; unmatched bases: 8.

This CDR3 reads CASSLAANTGELFF. Here the CDR3 DNA reads TGTGCCAGCAGCCTAGCTGCGAACACCGGGGAGCTGTTTTTT. The rearrangement uses TRBV7-3 and TRBJ2-2, with D possibly matching TRBD2 (5 bases). Trimming left V 5 bases short and J 0 bases short, with 7 bases between. Germline V gene lookup returns CDR1 SGHTA and CDR2 FQGTGA. This CDR3 region has 14 residues.

The rearrangement links TRBV5-1 to TRBJ2-7; 7 bases fit TRBD2. V dropped 9 bases and J dropped 6; count of bases not matched to a gene: 9. The CDR3 covers 12 residues. Germline V gives CDR1 SGHRS, CDR2 YFSETQ. The CDR3 sequence is CATTPREGEQYF. Written as DNA, the CDR3 is TGCGCCACTACCCCCAGGGAGGGCGAGCAGTACTTC. The full variable domain, its missing parts supplied by reference TRBV5-1 and TRBJ2-7, is KAGVTQTPRYLIKTRGQQVTLSCSPISGHRSVSWYQQTPGQGLQFLFEYFSETQRNKGNFPGRFSGRQFSNSRSEMNVSTLELGDSALYLCATTPREGEQYFGPGTRLTVT.

The sample holds one count of this clone. The chain couples TRBV4-1 to TRBJ2-1; 9 bases agree with TRBD2. CDR1 and CDR2 from the germline V gene are MGHRA and YSYEKL. CDR3 length: 20 amino acids. V trimming: 2 bases; J trimming: 5 bases; junction bases outside the gene matches: 19. CDR3 amino acids: CASSQFRQGGGGGRDNEQFF. DNA of the CDR3: TGCGCCAGCAGCCAATTCAGACAGGGCGGGGGGGGTGGTAGGGACAATGAGCAGTTCTTC.

The DNA for the CDR3 is TGTGCCAGCAGCCCATTGGGGAGGGAAGCTGAAGCTTTCTTT. Encoded protein: CASSPLGREAEAFF. The J gene is TRBJ1-1, the V gene TRBV3-1 (or the pseudogene TRBV3-2); D gene unclear. V lost 4 bases and J lost 6, with 15 bases in between. The CDR3 loop spans 14 amino acids. Germline values: CDR1 LGHDT, CDR2 YNNKEL (reference sequence).

This clone showed up just once. The chain has TRBV7-9 and TRBJ1-4, with TRBD1 matching over 7 bases. There are 14 residues in the CDR3. CDR1 and CDR2 from the germline V gene are SEHNR and FQNEAQ (reference sequence). With 2 bases clipped from V and 8 bases from J, the junction kept 5 bases outside the gene matches. The CDR3 coding sequence is TGTGCCAGCAGCTTACGGGACAGAGACGAAAAACTGTTTTTT. Translated, it gives CASSLRDRDEKLFF.

The chain couples TRBV3-1 (or the pseudogene TRBV3-2) to TRBJ2-2, with 10 positions matching TRBD2. The CDR3 has 17 residues. V lost 5 bases, J lost 5 bases, and 11 bases stayed unmatched. Germline assignment: CDR1 LGHDT and CDR2 YNNKEL (reference sequence). The CDR3 here is CASSKVASGGRTGELFF. CDR3 coding DNA: TGTGCCAGCAGCAAAGTGGCTAGCGGGGGAAGGACCGGGGAGCTGTTTTTT.

This rearrangement joins TRBV7-6 to TRBJ2-1; 9 nucleotides line up with TRBD2. Trimming at V came to 1 base and at J to 9 bases, leaving 7 bases not matched to a gene. This CDR3 spans 15 amino acids. Germline loops: CDR1 SGHVS, CDR2 FNYEAQ. The CDR3 sequence: CASSLVGTSSTEQFF. The CDR3 nucleotides are TGTGCCAGCAGCTTAGTTGGGACTAGCTCCACTGAGCAGTTCTTC.

This rearrangement joins TRBV29-1 to TRBJ1-2; D unclear. There are 13 residues in the CDR3. Trimming took off 0 bases at V and 2 bases at J, with 7 bases between the two ends. In germline, CDR1 is SQVTM, CDR2 ANQGSEA. CDR3 protein: CSVEDKTNYGYTF. In nucleotides, the CDR3 is TGCAGCGTTGAAGATAAAACAAACTATGGCTACACCTTC.

As for this clone: The same CDR3 can be traced to other DNA sequences in this sample. This rearrangement joins TRBV7-9 to TRBJ1-1; D gene ambiguous. Per germline, CDR1 SEHNR and CDR2 FQNEAQ (reference sequence). The CDR3 consists of 14 residues. The V end lost 3 bases, the J end lost 1 base, and 9 bases lay between the germline ends. This chain's CDR3 is CASSFLAENTEAFF. CDR3 DNA: TGTGCCAGCAGCTTTTTGGCGGAGAACACTGAAGCTTTCTTT.

Comment on this clone: Other DNA sequences within the sample encode an identical CDR3. The V call is TRBV7-8, the J call TRBJ2-5; TRBD1 agrees at 10 bases. CDR3 length: 14 amino acids. J gave up 2 bases and V 5 bases, and 2 bases lay outside the gene matches. Germline V gene data show CDR1 as SGHVS and CDR2 as FQNEAQ. The CDR3 here is CASSRDRGQETQYF. The DNA of the CDR3 is TGTGCCAGCAGCCGGGACAGGGGACAAGAGACCCAGTACTTC. The full variable domain, completed using reference TRBV7-8 and TRBJ2-5, is GAGVSQSPRYKVAKRGQDVALRCDPISGHVSLFWYQQALGQGPEFLTYFQNEAQLDKSGLPSDRFFAERPEGSVSTLKIQRTQQEDSAVYLCASSRDRGQETQYFGPGTRLLVL.

This clone was observed a few times. The chain links TRBV19 to TRBJ1-5, with 9 bases aligning to TRBD1. Germline V gene sequence: CDR1 LNHDA, CDR2 SQIVND (reference sequence). CDR3 length equals 15 residues. Losses at the gene ends were 6 bases for V and 5 bases for J; bases not matched to a gene: 8. CDR3 DNA: TGTGCCAGTAGCACCGGGACAGGGACTTATCAGCCCCAGCATTTT. Its translation is CASSTGTGTYQPQHF.

In this sample, this clone turned up once. The chain combines TRBV7-9 with TRBJ1-6; 10 bases map to TRBD1. Germline V gene sequence: CDR1 SEHNR, CDR2 FQNEAQ (reference sequence). This CDR3 is 16 amino acids long. V trimming: 3 bases; J trimming: 8 bases; junction bases outside the gene matches: 7. CDR3 sequence (DNA): TGTGCCAGCAGCTTTCCGCTGGGGACAGGGGATTCACCCCTCCACTTT. It specifies CASSFPLGTGDSPLHF.

The rearrangement uses TRBV5-1 and TRBJ2-5; possibly TRBD2 for D (6 bases). Trimming shortened V by 2 bases and J by 4 bases, and 15 bases separated the two germline ends. The CDR3 runs to 15 residues. The germline V gene has CDR1 SGHRS and CDR2 YFSETQ. CDR3 sequence reads: CASSFGNMGGETQYF. CDR3 DNA: TGCGCCAGCAGCTTTGGGAACATGGGGGGAGAGACCCAGTACTTC.

The CDR3 nucleotides are TGTGCCAGCAAATCGGGCTCCTACGAGCAGTACTTC. Its protein is CASKSGSYEQYF. V usage is TRBV28 and J usage is TRBJ2-7; D is ambiguous. Germline V gene lookup returns CDR1 MDHEN and CDR2 SYDVKM. This CDR3 has 12 amino acids. V was trimmed by 7 bases and J by 0 bases, leaving 7 bases between them. The variable domain in full, completed from reference TRBV28 and TRBJ2-7, reads DVKVTQSSRYLVKRTGEKVFLECVQDMDHENMFWYRQDPGLGLRLIYFSYDVKMKEKGDIPEGYSVSREKKERFSLILESASTNQTSMYLCASKSGSYEQYFGPGTRLTVT.

V gene TRBV27 combines with J gene TRBJ2-7; 8 bases match TRBD2. V was clipped by 6 bases and J by 0 bases; unmatched bases: 16. Germline loops: CDR1 MNHEY, CDR2 SMNVEV (reference sequence). The length of the CDR3 is 18 residues. In DNA form, the CDR3 reads TGTGCCAGCAGCCCTATATCTCCGGGGACTAGGCCCTCCTACGAGCAGTACTTC. It translates to CASSPISPGTRPSYEQYF.

The CDR3 nucleotides read TGTGCCAGCAGCCAACCTGGACTAGCGTGGGGCAATGAGCAGTTCTTC. Protein product: CASSQPGLAWGNEQFF. The chain couples TRBV3-1 (or the pseudogene TRBV3-2) to TRBJ2-1; 9 positions agree with TRBD2. This CDR3 spans 16 amino acids. The germline CDR1 and CDR2 sequences are LGHDT and YNNKEL (reference sequence). After removal of 2 bases from V and 6 bases from J, the junction contained 8 bases not matched to a gene.

This sequence joins TRBV3-1 (or the pseudogene TRBV3-2) and TRBJ2-7, with a weak D call TRBD2 (6 bases). From germline, CDR1 is LGHDT and CDR2 YNNKEL (reference sequence). The CDR3 runs 17 residues. V was cut by 0 bases and J by 2 bases, with 17 bases left in between. DNA of the CDR3: TGTGCCAGCAGCCAAGATGGGGGGATCCTAAGCCCCTACGAGCAGTACTTC. Translated, it gives CASSQDGGILSPYEQYF.

The gene calls are TRBV5-4 and TRBJ2-3, with TRBD1 identical over 8 bases. The CDR3 totals 12 residues. V dropped 10 bases and J dropped 3; count of bases not matched to a gene: 4. The germline V gene has CDR1 SGHNT and CDR2 YYREEE (reference sequence). CDR3 sequence reads: CAEGQATDTQYF. In DNA form, the CDR3 reads TGTGCCGAGGGACAGGCGACAGATACGCAGTATTTT.